Below, one T cell receptor beta chain is given with its context. The target of this receptor is not known. The record has no base qualities; no much larger clone is one base away. This record comes from a study of cytomegalovirus exposure and HLA in healthy donors (TCRdb year 2017). For the study in its entirety: According to a later analysis, one platform produced both the 120 validation repertoires and the 620 or so repertoires of the first cohort. The study aimed to test whether signatures of past pathogen exposure could be identified by cataloging public T cell receptors. Besides the first cohort of roughly 640 subjects, a separate validation cohort made up of roughly 120 different subjects was used. To predict cytomegalovirus infection status, the study brought together high-throughput TCR immunosequencing, statistical association of individual TCRs with disease status, and machine learning.

Donors formed part of the validation cohort, which comprised 95 to 150 subjects and was distinct from the first cohort of 666 subjects. Receptors were amplified or captured by the immunoSEQ multiplex PCR assay. Per the authors' processing: To diagnose cytomegalovirus status from the catalog of TCR beta chain sequences, a statistical classification framework was built. What TCRdb holds here is the immuneACCESS table cut down to in-frame rearrangements. Part of the clones is not present; checked against another copy, under half of the missing clones reflect an unresolved V gene, and the others are unexplained. That table furnishes V, J and clone size, whereas the DNA furnished D and trimming. In this sample the table shows approximately 100,000 clones, 88% of which occur a single time. The ten largest clones capture roughly 2.1% of the sample. Overall study results and their limits: A later analysis found that TCRs clustered in the first cohort also tended to co-occur in the 120 or so validation repertoires, with 94% of cluster scores above 0. In vitro tests confirmed that three of the cytomegalovirus-associated TCR beta chains recognize cytomegalovirus antigens. Most TCR sequences were seen in very few donors, while some public TCRs were found in many individuals. The study listed around 160 TCR beta chains as associated with cytomegalovirus. The classifier was reported to diagnose cytomegalovirus status with high specificity and sensitivity in both the original cohort and the validation cohort. A later analysis lacked HLA typing for the validation cohort, so it scored co-occurrence in that cohort across all 110 or so repertoires. It was suggested by the authors that the approach could potentially be generalized to other disease states and immunological phenotypes.

The sample comprised PBMCs. The sequence was collected from a woman between 18 and 30 years old in good health and CMV-seronegative.

The CDR3 in this case is CASSGIQGRNEQFF. The sequenced DNA: TGCGCCAGCAGCGGGATACAGGGAAGGAATGAGCAGTTCTTC. The chain couples TRBV4-3 to TRBJ2-1; a weak D assignment points to TRBD1 (6 bases agree). The junction shows trimming of 5 bases on V and 7 bases on J, plus 15 bases between the germline ends. The cysteine opens and the phenylalanine closes a CDR3 of 14 amino acids. Of the read, only the CDR3 DNA is kept; its 42 bases are in frame from base 1. From the germline V gene, CDR1 is LGHNA and CDR2 is YSLEER.